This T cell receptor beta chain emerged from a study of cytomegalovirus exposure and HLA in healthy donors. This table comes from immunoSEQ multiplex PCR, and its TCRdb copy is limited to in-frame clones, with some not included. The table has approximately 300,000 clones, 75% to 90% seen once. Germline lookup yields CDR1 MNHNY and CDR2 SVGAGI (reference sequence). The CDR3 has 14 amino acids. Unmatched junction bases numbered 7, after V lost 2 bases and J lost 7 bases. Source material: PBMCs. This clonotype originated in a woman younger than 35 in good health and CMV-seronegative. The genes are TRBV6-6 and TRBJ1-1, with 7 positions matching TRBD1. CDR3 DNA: TGTGCCAGCAGTTACCTAGATAGGGACAGTGAAGCTTTCTTT. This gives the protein CASSYLDRDSEAFF.